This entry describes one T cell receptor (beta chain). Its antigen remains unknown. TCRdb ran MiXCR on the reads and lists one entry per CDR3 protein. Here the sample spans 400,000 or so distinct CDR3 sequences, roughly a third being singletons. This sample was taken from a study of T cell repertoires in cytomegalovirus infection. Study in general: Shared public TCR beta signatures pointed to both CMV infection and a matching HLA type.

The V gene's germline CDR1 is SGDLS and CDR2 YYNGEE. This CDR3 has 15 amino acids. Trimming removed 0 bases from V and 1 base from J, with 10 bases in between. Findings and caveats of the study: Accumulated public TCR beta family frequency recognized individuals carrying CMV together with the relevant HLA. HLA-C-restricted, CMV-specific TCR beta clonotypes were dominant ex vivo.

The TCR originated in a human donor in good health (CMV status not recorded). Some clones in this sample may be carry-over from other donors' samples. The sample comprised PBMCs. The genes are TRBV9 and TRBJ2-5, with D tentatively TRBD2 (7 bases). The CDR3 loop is CASSVGGGPQETQYF. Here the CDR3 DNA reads TGTGCCAGCAGCGTAGGGGGGGGCCCCCAAGAGACCCAGTACTTC.